This is a list of T cell receptor beta chains from one sample in a study of spatial heterogeneity in lung cancer. TCRdb itself ran the 5' RACE reads through MiXCR, one entry per CDR3 protein. This table has roughly 6,000 distinct CDR3 sequences, around 19% appearing once. Sample: normal lung tissue next to the tumor, taken at surgery. These receptors all come from a male donor with early-stage non-small cell lung cancer. CDR3s include the opening cysteine and the closing phenylalanine or tryptophan. The D gene is left open where the match is weak. Clone size is not always given. Where it is, it says once, few, many or a class for expanded clones.

TRBV28	TRBJ1-2	TRBD1	few	TGTGCCAGCAGCCTACAGGGGGCGAGTGGCTACACCTTC	CASSLQGASGYTF
TRBV10-3	TRBJ2-5	.	.	TGTGCCATCCGACAGGGAGGAGAGACCCAGTACTTC	CAIRQGGETQYF
TRBV29-1	TRBJ1-1	.	medium-sized	TGCAGCGTTGAAGATCTGATGAGGGCCACTGAAGCTTTCTTT	CSVEDLMRATEAFF
TRBV7-9	TRBJ1-1	.	.	TGTGCCAGCAGCTTAGCGGAGGGGTTAAACACTGAAGCTTTCTTT	CASSLAEGLNTEAFF
TRBV27	TRBJ2-5	.	.	TGTGCCAGCAGTTCCCCACTGGGAGAGGGACAAGAGACCCAGTACTTC	CASSSPLGEGQETQYF
TRBV12-3/TRBV12-4	TRBJ2-3	TRBD2	.	TGTGCCAGCAGCACCGGACTAGCGGGAGTAGATACGCAGTATTTT	CASSTGLAGVDTQYF
TRBV20-1	TRBJ2-7	.	few	TGCAGTGCTGAGGAGGCGGGCGGTTACGAGCAGTACTTC	CSAEEAGGYEQYF
TRBV30	TRBJ1-2	TRBD1	.	TGTGCCTGGGGACAGGGAACACTTAACTATGGCTACACCTTC	CAWGQGTLNYGYTF
TRBV7-2	TRBJ1-1	.	.	TGTGCCACCGGGGGGGGGCCCTTATATATGAACACTGAAGCTTTCTTT	CATGGGPLYMNTEAFF
TRBV5-6	TRBJ2-7	.	.	TGTGCCAGCAGCTTCCGGGGCGCAAACGAGCAGTACTTC	CASSFRGANEQYF